The T cell receptor (beta chain) described here comes from a study of blood T cell repertoires in COVID-19. Study context: The origin of the acute and convalescent COVID-19 samples was the United States, Italy and Spain. From T cells, B-cell-depleted T cells, or PBMCs came the material, which was cDNA or gDNA.

Methods used by the authors: Reference gene primer amplification in the assay estimated nucleated cell counts. The data were produced by immunoSEQ multiplex PCR, yet TCRdb's version contains in-frame clones alone and is incomplete. V, J and clone size were drawn from that table, and D and trimming were deduced from the DNA. The table has fewer than 350,000 clones, approximately 85% seen once; the top ten hold almost 9.5%. Germline loops: CDR1 MNHEY, CDR2 SVGAGI. The length of the CDR3 is 14 residues. Between the trimmed V and J ends, which lost 6 bases and 0 bases, there was a span of 12 bases. The chain employs TRBV6-5 and TRBJ2-7, with D possibly being TRBD1 (6 bases). The sample consisted of peripheral blood. The receptor comes from a man younger than 30 with active or convalescent COVID-19. The CDR3 sequence is CASSTTGISYEQYF. CDR3 DNA sequence: TGTGCCAGCAGCACGACAGGAATCTCCTACGAGCAGTACTTC.